Included here is one T cell receptor (beta chain) sequence, with context. Antigen: not known. The germline V and J ends were trimmed by 5 bases and 0 bases, with 14 bases remaining between them. The germline CDR1 and CDR2 sequences are DFQATT and SNEGSKA (reference sequence). The CDR3 extends over 15 amino acids. The sample belongs to a study of T cells in Graves' hyperthyroidism and ophthalmopathy. For the study at large: At the time of initial diagnosis and before any treatment, peripheral blood was collected. Overall study results and limits: The model anticipated ophthalmopathy a median about 7.1 months pre-onset. From stable hyperthyroidism, ophthalmopathy was set apart by a 13 V-J model.

This sample holds PBMCs from about 10 ml fresh peripheral blood. TCR beta CDR3 regions were amplified from RNA transcripts. The study used the HTBI primer set for a first-round RT-PCR of the TCR CDR3. TCRdb called the multiplex PCR reads again in MiXCR, with one record for every CDR3 protein. The data show almost 500,000 distinct CDR3 sequences, around a fifth seen once. The receptor's source is a woman aged 70-85 years with Graves' ophthalmopathy. The sample taken for sequencing was blood. This chain connects TRBV20-1 to TRBJ1-5, with a possible D match to TRBD1 (5 bases). The CDR3 DNA is TGCAGTGCTCCGAAGGGGTCCTATAGCAATCAGCCCCAGCATTTT. This gives the protein CSAPKGSYSNQPQHF.